This TCR beta chain was retrieved from a study of a mutant IDH1 vaccine in newly diagnosed glioma. Study-wide background: The initiation of vaccination occurred 4-6 weeks after radiotherapy alone, or with temozolomide cycles. Before enrollment, patients got radiotherapy alone, temozolomide alone, or mostly the combination. Study-level findings and limits: Any relationship between pseudoprogression and changes in top peripheral T cell clonotypes seemed absent.

Germline loops: CDR1 SGHKS, CDR2 YYEKEE (reference sequence). The V and J ends lost 4 bases and 4 bases respectively, with 8 bases between them. This CDR3 region has 12 residues. Generated by immunoSEQ multiplex PCR, the TCRdb table keeps only in-frame clones and is missing some. This sample has 20,000 or so clones, with about four fifths found just once. A word on this clone: Its antigen is undetermined.

Time point denoted: week 47, end of study. A single vaccine dose contained 300 ug of mutant IDH1 20-mer peptide, and topical imiquimod was used with it. Donor tumors were new WHO grade 3 or 4 IDH1-mutant, ATRX-lost astrocytomas. The sample in question was PBMCs, obtained from a glioma patient whose treatment included an IDH1 peptide vaccine. This sequence originates from a man aged 35-49 years with glioma. V and J are TRBV5-5 and TRBJ2-5; D unresolved. The CDR3 region is CASSRVGETQYF. The CDR3 DNA is TGTGCCAGCAGCCGAGTGGGAGAGACCCAGTACTTC. Complete variable domain (other parts from reference TRBV5-5 and TRBJ2-5): DAGVTQSPTHLIKTRGQQVTLRCSPISGHKSVSWYQQVLGQGPQFIFQYYEKEERGRGNFPDRFSARQFPNYSSELNVNALLLGDSALYLCASSRVGETQYFGPGTRLLVL.